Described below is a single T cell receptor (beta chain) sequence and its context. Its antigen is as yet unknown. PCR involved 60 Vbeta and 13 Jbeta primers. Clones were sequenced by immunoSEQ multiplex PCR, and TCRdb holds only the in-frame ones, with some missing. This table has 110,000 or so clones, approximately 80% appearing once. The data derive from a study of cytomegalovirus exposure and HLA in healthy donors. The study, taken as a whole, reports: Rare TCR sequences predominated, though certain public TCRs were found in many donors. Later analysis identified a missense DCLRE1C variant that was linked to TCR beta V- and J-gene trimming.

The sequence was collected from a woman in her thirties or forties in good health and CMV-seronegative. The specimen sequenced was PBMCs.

In DNA form, the CDR3 reads TGTGCCAGCAGTGACCCTGGACAGGGCGGTAATGGCTACACCTTC. Translating it yields CASSDPGQGGNGYTF. The rearrangement joins TRBV2 to TRBJ1-2, with 8 bases fitting TRBD1. CDR3 length equals 15 residues. CDR1 and CDR2 from the germline V gene are SNHLY and FYNNEI. V shed 3 bases, J shed 6 bases, and the junction held 9 bases outside the gene matches.